These T cell receptor beta chains were read from a single sample in a study of cytomegalovirus exposure and HLA in healthy donors. This table comes from immunoSEQ multiplex PCR, and its TCRdb copy is limited to in-frame clones, with some not included. The repertoire consists of over 70,000 clones, with roughly 90% occurring once and the leading ten covering less than 5%. The sample consisted of PBMCs. These TCRs come from a woman aged 18-29 years in good health and CMV-seropositive. CDR3s include the opening cysteine and the closing phenylalanine or tryptophan. The D gene is left open where the match is weak. Expanded clones are given a class, and other clones once, few, many or no size at all.

clone_size	v_call	j_call	d_call	cdr3_nt	cdr3_aa
many	TRBV29-1	TRBJ1-5	NA	TGCAGCGTTGGAGGGATGGATCAGCCCCAGCATTTT	CSVGGMDQPQHF
NA	TRBV7-8	TRBJ1-2	NA	TGTGCCAGCAGCAAAGACTCGGGGAATAACTATGGCTACACCTTC	CASSKDSGNNYGYTF
NA	TRBV14	TRBJ2-7	TRBD1	TGTGCCAGCAGCCAAAGGCTCGGGACAGGGGAAGTCGAGCAGTACTTC	CASSQRLGTGEVEQYF
many	TRBV10-3	TRBJ2-2	TRBD2	TGTGCCATCAGAGCGGGGGCCTACACCGGGGAGCTGTTTTTT	CAIRAGAYTGELFF
NA	TRBV19	TRBJ1-5	NA	TGTGCCAGTAGTATTTTAGAGAATCAGCCCCAGCATTTT	CASSILENQPQHF
NA	TRBV7-2	TRBJ2-2	NA	TGTGCCAGCAGCGCGCGGCCGTCGGGCGGGGAGCTGTTTTTT	CASSARPSGGELFF
NA	TRBV27	TRBJ2-5	TRBD2	TGTGCCAGCAGGCAAGGGACTAGCGGGAATCAAGAGACCCAGTACTTC	CASRQGTSGNQETQYF
NA	TRBV28	TRBJ2-7	NA	TGTGCCAGCAGTTTATCGTACCTGCGCTACGAGCAGTACTTC	CASSLSYLRYEQYF
NA	TRBV30	TRBJ2-7	NA	TGTGCCTGGAGTGACGCAGGGCAGGGGTTCTCCTACGAGCAGTACTTC	CAWSDAGQGFSYEQYF
NA	TRBV6-5	TRBJ1-6	TRBD1	TGTGCCAGCGGTGGGACAGCCTATAATTCACCCCTCCACTTT	CASGGTAYNSPLHF
NA	TRBV14	TRBJ1-2	TRBD1	TGTGCCAGCAGCCAGACAGGGGACCTTGGGTATGGCTACACCTTC	CASSQTGDLGYGYTF
NA	TRBV6-5	TRBJ2-7	NA	TGTGCCAGCAGTACCCAGGGGATCCCCTACGAGCAGTACTTC	CASSTQGIPYEQYF
NA	TRBV9	TRBJ2-7	TRBD2	TGTGCCAGCAGCGTAGCTAGCGGGCCGCCATCCTACGAGCAGTACTTC	CASSVASGPPSYEQYF
NA	TRBV5-6	TRBJ1-6	TRBD1	TGTGCCAGCAGCGTGGACAGGGGGTATCTTTCACCCCTCCACTTT	CASSVDRGYLSPLHF
NA	TRBV13	TRBJ2-5	TRBD2	TGTGCCAGCAGCTTAACTCGGGGACTAGCGGGATTTCGAGAGACCCAGTACTTC	CASSLTRGLAGFRETQYF
NA	TRBV10-3	TRBJ2-3	NA	TGTGCCATCAGTGGCCCTGCGGTCACAGATACGCAGTATTTT	CAISGPAVTDTQYF
once	TRBV2	TRBJ2-5	NA	TGTGCCAGCAGTGACGGGGGAGGAGAGACCCAGTACTTC	CASSDGGGETQYF
NA	TRBV5-4	TRBJ2-1	TRBD2	TGTGCCAGCAGCTCCCTAGCGGGAAAGTCCTACAATGAGCAGTTCTTC	CASSSLAGKSYNEQFF
NA	TRBV11-3	TRBJ2-5	TRBD1	TGTGCCAGCAGCTTATCAGGACAGGGGGCTACGGAGACCCAGTACTTC	CASSLSGQGATETQYF
NA	TRBV7-8	TRBJ2-1	TRBD1	TGTGCCAGCAGCTTATATCCGACAGGGACGTCCTACAATGAGCAGTTCTTC	CASSLYPTGTSYNEQFF
NA	TRBV15	TRBJ1-5	NA	TGTGCCACCAGCAGGACTGGTCTGAGCAATCAGCCCCAGCATTTT	CATSRTGLSNQPQHF
NA	TRBV4-2	TRBJ2-5	NA	TGTGCCAGCAGCCAAGCAGTAGGAGCGGCGGAGACCCAGTACTTC	CASSQAVGAAETQYF
NA	TRBV7-2	TRBJ2-3	NA	TGTGCCAGCAGCTTAGGAAGCGGGGGGACAGGGGCAGATACGCAGTATTTT	CASSLGSGGTGADTQYF
NA	TRBV7-6	TRBJ1-6	TRBD1	TGTGCCAGCAGCACCACGACAGGGAGTAATTCACCCCTCCACTTT	CASSTTTGSNSPLHF
NA	TRBV15	TRBJ1-2	NA	TGTGCCACCAGCAGAGGCAAGGCATACGAGGATGGCTACACCTTC	CATSRGKAYEDGYTF
once	TRBV6-1	TRBJ2-3	NA	TGTGCCAGCAGGGACAGAAACACAGATACGCAGTATTTT	CASRDRNTDTQYF